Following are 29 T cell receptor beta chains from one sample sequenced in a study of T cell repertoires in cytomegalovirus infection. MiXCR, applied by TCRdb to the reads, yields one record per CDR3 protein. The data contain around 100,000 distinct CDR3 sequences, over 9% of them singletons. These receptors' targets are unknown. Source material: PBMCs, sequenced either directly or after in vitro stimulation (not recorded which). The receptors derive from a human donor in good health (CMV status not recorded). Some clones in this sample may be carry-over from other donors' samples.

This clonotype was seen a few times. The gene calls are TRBV6-2 or TRBV6-3 and TRBJ1-2, with D maybe TRBD1 (5 bases). The V end was cut by 3 bases, the J end by 4 bases, with 15 bases between. The germline gives CDR1 MNHEY, CDR2 SVGEGT. The CDR3 consists of 15 residues. The DNA of the CDR3 is TGTGCCAGCAGTTATCGGCAGGGCACGGGCTATGGCTACACCTTC. Translation gives CASSYRQGTGYGYTF.

The chain employs TRBV5-5 and TRBJ1-5; D is undetermined. This CDR3 has 15 residues. Germline loops: CDR1 SGHKS, CDR2 YYEKEE (reference sequence). V was cut by 0 bases and J by 5 bases, with 12 bases left in between. CDR3 in DNA: TGTGCCAGCAGCTTGGGGGATATTGGAGATCAGCCCCAGCATTTT. As protein: CASSLGDIGDQPQHF.

This clonotype has ten or more counts. The rearrangement links TRBV28 to TRBJ1-5; D gene uncertain. V was clipped by 3 bases and J by 5 bases, with 5 bases between them. This CDR3 spans 12 amino acids. Germline CDR1 is MDHEN and CDR2 is SYDVKM. CDR3 region: CASSFRDQPQHF. The CDR3 DNA follows: TGTGCCAGCAGTTTCCGTGATCAGCCCCAGCATTTT.

The chain combines TRBV27 with TRBJ1-6; possible D gene TRBD1, 6 bases. This CDR3 has 15 amino acids. V lost 5 bases and J lost 5, with 13 bases in between. Germline V CDR1 and CDR2: MNHEY, SMNVEV (reference sequence). In nucleotides, the CDR3 is TGTGCCAGCAGTACCGCCGGACAGAATAATTCACCCCTCCACTTT. Translating gives CASSTAGQNNSPLHF.

The table lists this clonotype with many counts. The rearrangement joins TRBV20-1 to TRBJ2-1; weak D call: TRBD2 (6 bases). V was trimmed by 5 bases and J by 5 bases, leaving 16 bases between them. CDR3 length: 14 residues. The germline gives CDR1 DFQATT, CDR2 SNEGSKA (reference sequence). The CDR3 DNA reads TGCAGTGCTGACGGGAGAAATGATAACAATGAGCAGTTCTTC. This encodes CSADGRNDNNEQFF.

The genes are TRBV6-2 or TRBV6-3 and TRBJ2-1; D call uncertain. Germline assignment: CDR1 MNHEY and CDR2 SVGEGT. This CDR3 region has 13 residues. V dropped 5 bases and J dropped 8 bases, with 13 bases sitting between them. CDR3 DNA: TGTGCCAGCAGTCCCCCCCCCTCGGATGAGCAGTTCTTC. This codes for CASSPPPSDEQFF.

This clonotype was seen repeatedly, ten times or more. This rearrangement joins TRBV7-2 to TRBJ2-3, with D perhaps being TRBD1 or TRBD2 (5 bases each). The germline CDR1 and CDR2 sequences are SGHTA and FQGNSA. This CDR3 region has 16 residues. Deletions cut 1 base from V and 0 bases from J, with 11 bases between. The CDR3: CASSLGGVTSTDTQYF. The CDR3 coding sequence is TGTGCCAGCAGCTTAGGAGGGGTTACTAGCACAGATACGCAGTATTTT.

This clonotype was counted a few times. This rearrangement joins TRBV6-6 to TRBJ2-7; possibly TRBD1 for D (6 bases). The CDR3 runs 16 residues. Germline assignment: CDR1 MNHNY and CDR2 SVGAGI (reference sequence). Trimming took 5 bases from V and 0 from J, leaving 17 bases between them. The CDR3: CASSVGHPTGSYEQYV. CDR3 DNA: TGTGCCAGCAGTGTGGGGCACCCGACAGGCTCCTACGAGCAGTACGTC.

This clonotype was recorded a few times. CDR3 protein: CATSRDPRQRSTDTQYF. The CDR3 nucleotides read TGTGCCACCAGCAGAGATCCGCGACAAAGAAGCACAGATACGCAGTATTTT. The chain links TRBV15 to TRBJ2-3; D uncertain. The V gene's germline CDR1 is LNHNV and CDR2 YYDKDF (reference sequence). This CDR3 comprises 17 residues. The V end lost 0 bases, the J end lost 0 bases, and 13 bases lay between the germline ends.

The table lists this clonotype with many counts. CDR3 residues: CASSLVGTSGQETQYF. CDR3 coding DNA: TGTGCCAGCAGCTTAGTGGGGACTAGTGGGCAAGAGACCCAGTACTTC. The chain has TRBV7-2 and TRBJ2-5, with 8 nucleotides matching TRBD2. Per the germline V gene, CDR1 is SGHTA and CDR2 is FQGNSA. The junction had 6 bases not matched to a gene; V was cut back by 1 base and J by 2 bases. The CDR3 contains 16 residues.

The chain recombines TRBV20-1 with TRBJ2-3; D not certain. Trimming took off 5 bases at V and 3 bases at J, with 12 bases between the two ends. In germline, CDR1 is DFQATT, CDR2 SNEGSKA (reference sequence). This CDR3 region has 13 residues. CDR3 loop: CSAHSPLTDTQYF. CDR3 DNA sequence: TGCAGTGCTCACTCACCGTTGACAGATACGCAGTATTTT.

This clonotype has ten or more counts. The V call is TRBV5-4, the J call TRBJ2-4; 8 bases agree with TRBD2. Germline lookup yields CDR1 SGHNT and CDR2 YYREEE (reference sequence). The CDR3 length is 13 residues. V shed 6 bases and J 5 bases; nucleotides not matched to a gene: 4. The CDR3, as DNA: TGTGCCAGCAACAGAGCGGGAGAAAACATTCAGTACTTC. As protein: CASNRAGENIQYF.

This clonotype was detected many times. The chain links TRBV6-2 or TRBV6-3 to TRBJ2-3; 11 bases are a match to TRBD2. Per germline, CDR1 MNHEY and CDR2 SVGEGT. CDR3 size: 16 residues. The trim removed 6 bases at V and 4 bases at J, leaving 9 bases unmatched. This CDR3 is CASRSNPGLAADTQYF. DNA for the CDR3: TGTGCCAGCAGATCGAACCCGGGACTAGCGGCAGATACGCAGTATTTT.

The rearrangement joins TRBV7-2 to TRBJ2-3; 7 bases are shared with TRBD1. The germline CDR1 and CDR2 sequences are SGHTA and FQGNSA. V lost 6 bases, J lost 2 bases, and 5 bases stayed unmatched. The CDR3 is 14 amino acids. The CDR3 DNA reads as TGTGCCAGCAGAGGGGACAGATACACAGATACGCAGTATTTT. This encodes CASRGDRYTDTQYF. The whole variable domain, filled in from reference TRBV7-2 and TRBJ2-3, reads GAGVSQSPSNKVTEKGKDVELRCDPISGHTALYWYRQSLGQGLEFLIYFQGNSAPDKSGLPSDRFSAERTGGSVSTLTIQRTQQEDSAVYLCASRGDRYTDTQYFGPGTRLTVL.

This clonotype has a count of ten or more. V is TRBV7-2 and J is TRBJ1-1; possibly TRBD1 for D (5 bases). The CDR3 sequence is 15 residues long. Per the germline V gene, CDR1 is SGHTA and CDR2 is FQGNSA. V shed 7 bases and J shed 4 bases, with 19 bases lying between them. In DNA form, the CDR3 reads TGTGCCAGCACACCATGGGGCCCTACGGGCACTGAAGCTTTCTTT. The encoded protein is CASTPWGPTGTEAFF.

V gene TRBV18 combines with J gene TRBJ2-5; D is unresolved. The CDR3 contains 15 residues. With 1 base removed from V and 2 bases from J, the gap between germline ends came to 11 bases. Germline V gives CDR1 KGHSH, CDR2 LQKENI. CDR3 nucleotide sequence: TGTGCCAGCTCACCACTCTTCCGAGATCAAGAGACCCAGTACTTC. Its translation: CASSPLFRDQETQYF.

This clonotype appeared many times. The chain links TRBV7-2 to TRBJ2-7; 9 bases are shared with TRBD2. Germline CDR1 and CDR2: SGHTA and FQGNSA. The CDR3 is 17 residues long. The J segment lost 5 bases and the V segment lost 4 bases, leaving 15 bases of the junction unmatched. The CDR3 coding sequence is TGTGCCAGCAGCTCACAATCCGGGACTAGCATATTCCACGAGCAGTACGTC. It codes for CASSSQSGTSIFHEQYV.

The gene calls are TRBV24-1 and TRBJ2-3, with 8 bases fitting TRBD2. The CDR3 spans 17 residues. V lost 2 bases, J lost 3 bases, and 9 bases stayed unmatched. The germline V gene encodes CDR1 KGHDR and CDR2 SFDVKD. The CDR3 DNA follows: TGTGCCACCAGTGATTCCCGAGCGGGAGAGAGAACAGATACGCAGTATTTT. This encodes CATSDSRAGERTDTQYF.

At least ten counts were recorded for this clonotype. The chain has TRBV12-3 or TRBV12-4 and TRBJ1-5; a weak D match, TRBD1 (5 bases). V lost 5 bases to trimming and J lost 4 bases, with 12 bases between them. CDR3 length equals 14 residues. The CDR3 is CASSPRGRNQPQHF. The DNA of the CDR3 is TGTGCCAGCAGTCCGCGGGGGAGAAATCAGCCCCAGCATTTT.

This clonotype has more than one count but fewer than ten. V usage is TRBV10-3 and J usage is TRBJ1-2; D gene ambiguous. There are 14 residues in the CDR3. Trimming took 0 bases from V and 2 from J, leaving 7 bases between them. From germline, CDR1 is ENHRY and CDR2 SYGVKD. In DNA, the CDR3 is TGTGCCATCAGTGAGTCGTCGTTGAACTATGGCTACACCTTC. It codes for CAISESSLNYGYTF.

The J gene is TRBJ2-2, the V gene TRBV5-4; 7 bases are shared with TRBD2. The germline V gene encodes CDR1 SGHNT and CDR2 YYREEE (reference sequence). V shed 4 bases, J shed 4 bases, and the junction held 7 bases outside the gene matches. This CDR3 is built from 15 residues. CDR3 protein: CASSLGQRGTGELFF. CDR3 nucleotide sequence: TGTGCCAGCAGCCTGGGCCAGCGGGGCACCGGGGAGCTGTTTTTT.

In its sample, this clonotype was seen a few times. The gene calls are TRBV12-3 or TRBV12-4 and TRBJ2-3; a weak D match, TRBD2 (5 bases). V gave up 1 base and J gave up 4 bases, with 9 bases separating them. The CDR3 consists of 14 residues. Here the CDR3 DNA reads TGTGCCAGCAGTTTAGATACTAGGCCAGATACGCAGTATTTT. Amino acid sequence: CASSLDTRPDTQYF.

Concerning this clonotype itself: At one of its ends the junction is not consistent with the germline gene, which may arise from a read error. This chain joins TRBV10-3 and TRBJ2-5; a possible D gene is TRBD1 (6 bases). Per the germline V gene, CDR1 is ENHRY and CDR2 is SYGVKD. The CDR3 consists of 15 residues. The CDR3 protein is CAISRTDNHQETQYF. In DNA, the CDR3 is TGTGCCATCAGTAGGACAGACAATCACCAGGAGACCCAGTACTTC.

V usage is TRBV5-4 and J usage is TRBJ2-7; 8 positions match TRBD2. With 3 bases clipped from V and 6 bases from J, the junction kept 5 bases outside the gene matches. The CDR3 covers 13 residues. The germline V gene has CDR1 SGHNT and CDR2 YYREEE (reference sequence). The CDR3 region is CASSYQAGAEQYF. Written as DNA, the CDR3 is TGTGCCAGCAGCTACCAAGCGGGAGCCGAGCAGTACTTC.

The sample holds a few counts of this clonotype. J is TRBJ2-7 and V is TRBV6-2 or TRBV6-3, with no clear D. Trimming took 7 bases from V and 1 from J, leaving 11 bases between them. CDR1 is MNHEY, CDR2 SVGEGT, per germline. This CDR3 comprises 13 residues. The CDR3 here is CASTLGQSYEQYF. The CDR3 nucleotides read TGTGCCAGCACCCTTGGGCAGTCCTACGAGCAGTACTTC.

This clonotype was recorded at least ten times. This chain joins TRBV15 and TRBJ2-3, with D possibly being TRBD1 (6 bases). V was pared by 5 bases and J by 0 bases, with 12 bases between. The CDR3 runs to 15 residues. Germline CDR1 and CDR2: LNHNV and YYDKDF (reference sequence). The CDR3 spells CATSGTGMSTDTQYF. For the CDR3, the DNA is TGTGCCACCAGCGGCACAGGGATGAGCACAGATACGCAGTATTTT.

The V call is TRBV7-2, the J call TRBJ2-7; 8 bases are shared with TRBD2. With 3 bases clipped from V and 12 bases from J, the junction kept 13 bases outside the gene matches. The CDR3 extends over 14 amino acids. The germline V gene has CDR1 SGHTA and CDR2 FQGNSA. The CDR3 DNA reads as TGTGCCAGCAGCTTGGGATTTAGCGGGGACCCCGCGTACGTC. Encoded protein: CASSLGFSGDPAYV.

This clonotype was recorded at least ten times. This chain connects TRBV4-1 to TRBJ1-1, with D possibly matching TRBD1 (5 bases). V lost 4 bases and J lost 7, with 13 bases in between. In germline, CDR1 is MGHRA, CDR2 YSYEKL. CDR3 size: 13 residues. The CDR3 reads CASSPGGTFEAFF. CDR3 sequence (DNA): TGCGCCAGCAGCCCTGGGGGGACCTTTGAAGCTTTCTTT.

This clonotype was detected ten times or more. The chain carries TRBV7-6 and TRBJ2-1; no reliable D call. CDR1 and CDR2 from the germline V gene are SGHVS and FNYEAQ. The CDR3 is 13 amino acids. Trimming removed 5 bases from V and 4 bases from J, with 9 bases in between. CDR3 sequence reads: CASSVTTYNEQFF. The CDR3 DNA reads TGTGCCAGCAGCGTCACTACATACAATGAGCAGTTCTTC.